This entry describes one TCR beta chain. Patients were ruled out by autoimmune disease history or systemic immunosuppression. The germline V gene encodes CDR1 LGHNA and CDR2 YSLEER. The V gene end was trimmed by 4 bases and the J gene end by 3 bases; junction bases not matched to a gene: 7. The CDR3 totals 15 residues. This record belongs to a study of OX40 agonist ivuxolimab in advanced cancers. At the level of the study: Therapy given before enrollment (anti-PD-1, anti-PD-L1 or anti-CTLA-4) was allowed, and around 40% had some. Partial responses, seen in three patients, involved one hepatocellular carcinoma and two cutaneous melanomas.

Clones were read by immunoSEQ multiplex PCR, and TCRdb kept only the in-frame ones, dropping some. The data show 2,500 to 3,500 clones, 55% to 85% seen once. The sample consisted of CD4+ or CD8+ T cells sorted from blood, taken in a trial of the OX40 agonist ivuxolimab. The V and J genes are TRBV4-3 and TRBJ2-7, with 9 bases fitting TRBD1. The receptor's source is an adult with an advanced solid tumor such as melanoma, head and neck, liver or kidney cancer. Here the CDR3 DNA reads TGCGCCAGCAGCCCTGGACAGGGGACCTTCTACGAGCAGTACTTC. It yields the protein CASSPGQGTFYEQYF.